Below, 21 T cell receptor beta chains from the same sample are listed, as sequenced in a study of CD8+ T cells in alopecia areata. Specified treatment: oral pan-JAK inhibitor, 5-10 mg twice daily. RNA was isolated and reverse transcribed to cDNA, the sequencing template. Assay: immunoSEQ multiplex PCR; the TCRdb copy retains only in-frame clones and omits some. The sample holds around 150,000 clones, roughly 82% seen once. Sequencing used CD8+ T cells sorted from blood, obtained at week 4, from a patient treated with tofacitinib. These receptors came from a human donor with alopecia areata.

The gene calls are TRBV29-1 and TRBJ2-3, with D possibly being TRBD2 (7 bases). From germline, CDR1 is SQVTM and CDR2 ANQGSEA. Trimming removed 4 bases at V and 4 bases at J, with 12 bases between. The CDR3 spans 13 residues. Written as DNA, the CDR3 is TGCAGCGTTGGGAACGGGGGGCCAGATACGCAGTATTTT. This encodes CSVGNGGPDTQYF.

This chain uses TRBV27 with TRBJ1-1, with D maybe TRBD1 (6 bases). Deletions cut 3 bases from V and 1 base from J, with 9 bases between. This CDR3 spans 14 amino acids. Germline V gene lookup returns CDR1 MNHEY and CDR2 SMNVEV (reference sequence). The CDR3 DNA follows: TGTGCCAGCAGTTTGACAGGACGGAACACTGAAGCTTTCTTT. This encodes CASSLTGRNTEAFF.

The count of this clone is one. The genes are TRBV29-1 and TRBJ2-5; D not resolved. V was cut by 6 bases and J by 5 bases, with 7 bases left in between. Germline CDR1 is SQVTM and CDR2 is ANQGSEA. The length of the CDR3 is 10 residues. CDR3 region: CSVDGETQYF. As DNA, the CDR3 is TGCAGCGTCGACGGGGAGACCCAGTACTTC.

The rearrangement links TRBV19 to TRBJ1-1; the D gene is possibly TRBD1 (6 bases). The length of the CDR3 is 14 residues. Germline loops: CDR1 LNHDA, CDR2 SQIVND (reference sequence). V was trimmed by 3 bases and J by 4 bases, leaving 12 bases between them. CDR3 nucleotides: TGTGCCAGTAGTATTCAGGGGAGGGGCACTGAAGCTTTCTTT. This sequence encodes CASSIQGRGTEAFF.

This clone showed up just a few times. This chain joins TRBV4-2 and TRBJ2-3; no clear D gene. Per germline, CDR1 LGHNA and CDR2 YNFKEQ. This CDR3 is 14 amino acids long. The ends were cut back, 2 bases at V and 4 bases at J, with 10 bases in the middle. CDR3 sequence reads: CASSQTRWADTQYF. The CDR3 coding sequence is TGTGCCAGCAGCCAAACCCGGTGGGCAGATACGCAGTATTTT.

The V gene is TRBV4-1, the J gene TRBJ2-3, with D possibly matching TRBD1 (5 bases). Germline values: CDR1 MGHRA, CDR2 YSYEKL. The CDR3 is 20 residues long. The V end was cut by 6 bases, the J end by 0 bases, with 28 bases between. CDR3 sequence reads: CASSVKSGPTGDSSTDTQYF. CDR3 DNA sequence: TGCGCCAGCAGTGTTAAGTCAGGCCCTACAGGTGACTCTAGCACAGATACGCAGTATTTT.

This chain uses TRBV27 with TRBJ2-1, with TRBD1 matching over 7 bases. The CDR3 runs to 14 residues. The V gene's germline CDR1 is MNHEY and CDR2 SMNVEV (reference sequence). The V and J ends lost 2 bases and 8 bases, in that order; junction bases with no gene match: 6. The CDR3 spells CASSLRVRGYEQFF. CDR3 DNA sequence: TGTGCCAGCAGTTTACGGGTCAGGGGGTATGAGCAGTTCTTC.

The chain has TRBV6-5 and TRBJ2-2, with D possibly TRBD2 on 5 matching bases. CDR1 is MNHEY, CDR2 SVGAGI, per germline. The CDR3 spans 14 residues. V was shortened by 0 bases and J by 7 bases, with 9 bases between the two germline ends. The CDR3 region is CASSYSVRGGELFF. The CDR3 bases are TGTGCCAGCAGTTACTCGGTTCGGGGCGGGGAGCTGTTTTTT.

This chain joins TRBV29-1 and TRBJ2-1; 14 nucleotides align to TRBD2. Germline CDR1 and CDR2: SQVTM and ANQGSEA. This CDR3 spans 14 amino acids. The junction had 4 bases not matched to a gene; V was cut back by 6 bases and J by 6 bases. CDR3 protein: CSVPTSGGVNEQFF. In DNA form, the CDR3 reads TGCAGCGTCCCGACTAGCGGGGGGGTCAATGAGCAGTTCTTC.

The gene calls are TRBV5-5 and TRBJ1-6; 8 bases map to TRBD1. The V and J ends lost 4 bases and 14 bases, in that order; junction bases with no gene match: 11. The CDR3 runs 14 residues. Germline CDR1 reads SGHKS; CDR2 reads YYEKEE (reference sequence). The CDR3 sequence: CASSAGTGSFTLHF. The CDR3 DNA reads as TGTGCCAGCAGCGCCGGGACAGGCAGCTTCACCCTCCACTTT.

The CDR3 here is CSVEDDEQYF. The CDR3, as DNA: TGCAGCGTTGAAGACGACGAGCAGTACTTC. V gene TRBV29-1 combines with J gene TRBJ2-7; D is unresolved. Germline loops: CDR1 SQVTM, CDR2 ANQGSEA. The length of the CDR3 is 10 residues. Trimming shortened V by 0 bases and J by 5 bases, and 2 bases separated the two germline ends.

The rearrangement links TRBV10-3 to TRBJ2-7; 8 nucleotides line up with TRBD1. V gave up 3 bases and J gave up 1 base; unmatched junction bases: 8. The V gene's germline CDR1 is ENHRY and CDR2 SYGVKD. The CDR3 loop spans 16 amino acids. CDR3 bases: TGTGCCATCAGTGACGCCGGGACAGGAGCATCCTACGAGCAGTACTTC. It specifies CAISDAGTGASYEQYF.

This clone showed up just once. The chain joins TRBV10-3 to TRBJ1-5; D not certain. In germline, CDR1 is ENHRY, CDR2 SYGVKD. V lost 3 bases to trimming and J lost 3 bases, with 15 bases between them. The CDR3 has 16 amino acids. CDR3 coding DNA: TGTGCCATCAGTGAATCCGGGTCTAGGTCCAATCAGCCCCAGCATTTT. Amino acids: CAISESGSRSNQPQHF.

The chain combines TRBV6-5 with TRBJ2-7, with D perhaps given as TRBD1 or TRBD2 (5 bases each). The V gene lost 4 bases and the J gene lost 5 bases, with 9 bases spanning the gap. The CDR3 contains 12 residues. CDR1 MNHEY and CDR2 SVGAGI come from the germline V gene. CDR3 bases: TGTGCCAGCAGTTTTGGGGGAAACGAGCAGTACTTC. This codes for CASSFGGNEQYF.

The CDR3 DNA is TGTGCCACCCGACAGGGGGAGGTCCATGAGCAGTTCTTC. Translating it yields CATRQGEVHEQFF. This chain connects TRBV10-3 to TRBJ2-1; 9 nucleotides match TRBD1. Germline trimming cut 10 bases from V and 8 bases from J; bases unmatched to any gene: 9. The CDR3 consists of 13 residues. Germline V gene lookup returns CDR1 ENHRY and CDR2 SYGVKD.

This chain uses TRBV7-3 with TRBJ2-3; 9 positions agree with TRBD2. V lost 1 base, J lost 7 bases, and 6 bases stayed unmatched. Germline V gene data show CDR1 as SGHTA and CDR2 as FQGTGA. The CDR3 covers 15 residues. Written as DNA, the CDR3 is TGTGCCAGCAGCTTAAGTAGCGGGGGTAAGAATACGCAGTATTTT. Its protein is CASSLSSGGKNTQYF.

The chain has TRBV4-3 and TRBJ2-5; 10 bases agree with TRBD2. CDR3 size: 16 residues. Per germline, CDR1 LGHNA and CDR2 YSLEER. V was pared by 0 bases and J by 5 bases, with 6 bases of the junction left unmatched. The CDR3 sequence: CASSQDRAGGRETQYF. Here the CDR3 DNA reads TGCGCCAGCAGCCAAGATAGAGCGGGGGGGCGGGAGACCCAGTACTTC.

The chain joins TRBV4-3 to TRBJ1-5; D uncertain. Germline CDR1 LGHNA, CDR2 YSLEER. The CDR3 extends over 15 amino acids. V lost 1 base and J lost 4, with 11 bases in between. In nucleotides, the CDR3 is TGCGCCAGCAGCCAAGGGAGGTCACCTAATCAGCCCCAGCATTTT. This sequence encodes CASSQGRSPNQPQHF.

This clone has just one count. V usage is TRBV4-3 and J usage is TRBJ2-1; D may be TRBD1 (5 bases). V was shortened by 0 bases and J by 8 bases, with 8 bases between the two germline ends. This CDR3 comprises 13 residues. Per germline, CDR1 LGHNA and CDR2 YSLEER. The chain's CDR3 is CASSQDIGDEQFF. Here the CDR3 DNA reads TGCGCCAGCAGCCAAGATATAGGGGATGAGCAGTTCTTC.

The chain recombines TRBV4-1 with TRBJ2-7; 7 bases map to TRBD2. From germline, CDR1 is MGHRA and CDR2 YSYEKL. The V segment lost 0 bases and the J segment 2 bases; nucleotides outside the gene matches: 13. CDR3 size: 18 residues. CDR3 loop: CASSQEGGLASEAYEQYF. The CDR3 DNA follows: TGCGCCAGCAGCCAAGAGGGAGGGTTGGCTAGCGAAGCCTACGAGCAGTACTTC.

The chain joins TRBV4-2 to TRBJ2-3; D possibly corresponds to TRBD2 (5 bases). V was trimmed by 0 bases and J by 2 bases, leaving 18 bases between them. In germline, CDR1 is LGHNA, CDR2 YNFKEQ. This CDR3 comprises 18 residues. Here the CDR3 reads CASSQDSQAAAPTDTQYF. The CDR3 coding sequence is TGTGCCAGCAGCCAAGATTCCCAAGCAGCGGCGCCCACAGATACGCAGTATTTT.